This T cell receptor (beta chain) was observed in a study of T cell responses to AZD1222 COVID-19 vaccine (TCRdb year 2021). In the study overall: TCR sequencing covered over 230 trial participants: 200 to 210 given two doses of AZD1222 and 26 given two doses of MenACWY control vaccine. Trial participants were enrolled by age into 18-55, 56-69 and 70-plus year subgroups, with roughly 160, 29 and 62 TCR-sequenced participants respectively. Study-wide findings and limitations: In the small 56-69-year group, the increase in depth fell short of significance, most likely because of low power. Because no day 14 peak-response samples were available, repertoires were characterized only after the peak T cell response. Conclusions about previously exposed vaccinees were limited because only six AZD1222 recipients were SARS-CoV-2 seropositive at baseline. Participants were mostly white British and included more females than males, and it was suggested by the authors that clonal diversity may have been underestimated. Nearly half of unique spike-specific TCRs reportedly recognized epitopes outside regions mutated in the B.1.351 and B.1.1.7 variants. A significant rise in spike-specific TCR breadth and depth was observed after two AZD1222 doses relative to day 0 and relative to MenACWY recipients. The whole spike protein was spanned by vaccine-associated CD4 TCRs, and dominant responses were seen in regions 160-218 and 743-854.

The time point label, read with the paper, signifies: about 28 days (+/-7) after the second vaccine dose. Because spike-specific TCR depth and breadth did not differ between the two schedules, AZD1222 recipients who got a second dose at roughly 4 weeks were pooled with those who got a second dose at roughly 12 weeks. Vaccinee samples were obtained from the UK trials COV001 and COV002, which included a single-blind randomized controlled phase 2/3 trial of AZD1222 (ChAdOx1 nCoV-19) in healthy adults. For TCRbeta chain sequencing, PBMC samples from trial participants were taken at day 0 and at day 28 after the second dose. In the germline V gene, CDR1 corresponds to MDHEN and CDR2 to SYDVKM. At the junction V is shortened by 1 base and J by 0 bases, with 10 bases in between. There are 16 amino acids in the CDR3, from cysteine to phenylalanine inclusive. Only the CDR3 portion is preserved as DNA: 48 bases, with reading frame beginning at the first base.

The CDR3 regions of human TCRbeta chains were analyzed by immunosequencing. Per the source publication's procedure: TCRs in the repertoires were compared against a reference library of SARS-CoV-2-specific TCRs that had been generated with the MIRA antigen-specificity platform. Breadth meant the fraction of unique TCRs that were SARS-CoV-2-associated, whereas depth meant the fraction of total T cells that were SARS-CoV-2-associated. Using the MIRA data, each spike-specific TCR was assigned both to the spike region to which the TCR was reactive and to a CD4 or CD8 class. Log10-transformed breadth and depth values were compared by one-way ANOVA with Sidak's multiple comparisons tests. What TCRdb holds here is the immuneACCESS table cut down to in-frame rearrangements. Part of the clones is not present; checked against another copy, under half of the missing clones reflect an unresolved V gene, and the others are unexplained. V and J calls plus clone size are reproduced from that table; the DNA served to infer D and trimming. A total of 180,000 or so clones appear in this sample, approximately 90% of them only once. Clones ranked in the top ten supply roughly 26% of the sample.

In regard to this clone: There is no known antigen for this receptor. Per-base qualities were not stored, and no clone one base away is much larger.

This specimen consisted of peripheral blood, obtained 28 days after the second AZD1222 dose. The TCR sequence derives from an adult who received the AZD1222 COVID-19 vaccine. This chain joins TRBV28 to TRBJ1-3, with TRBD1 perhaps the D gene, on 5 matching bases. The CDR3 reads CASSLLIGTSGNTIYF. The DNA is TGTGCCAGCAGTTTATTGATAGGGACCTCTGGAAACACCATATATTTT. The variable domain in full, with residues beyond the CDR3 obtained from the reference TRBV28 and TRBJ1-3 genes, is DVKVTQSSRYLVKRTGEKVFLECVQDMDHENMFWYRQDPGLGLRLIYFSYDVKMKEKGDIPEGYSVSREKKERFSLILESASTNQTSMYLCASSLLIGTSGNTIYFGEGSWLTVV.